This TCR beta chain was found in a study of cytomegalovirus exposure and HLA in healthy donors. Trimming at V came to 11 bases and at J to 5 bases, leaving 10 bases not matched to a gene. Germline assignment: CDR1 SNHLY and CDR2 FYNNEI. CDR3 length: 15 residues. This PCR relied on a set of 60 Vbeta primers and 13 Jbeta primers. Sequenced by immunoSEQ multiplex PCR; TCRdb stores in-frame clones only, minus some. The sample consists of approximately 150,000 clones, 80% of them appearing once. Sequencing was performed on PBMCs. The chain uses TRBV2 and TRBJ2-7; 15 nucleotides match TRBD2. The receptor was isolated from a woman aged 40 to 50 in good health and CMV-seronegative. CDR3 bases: TGTGCCCGAAGCCTCGGACTAGCGGGAGGGGACGAGCAGTACTTC. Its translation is CARSLGLAGGDEQYF.